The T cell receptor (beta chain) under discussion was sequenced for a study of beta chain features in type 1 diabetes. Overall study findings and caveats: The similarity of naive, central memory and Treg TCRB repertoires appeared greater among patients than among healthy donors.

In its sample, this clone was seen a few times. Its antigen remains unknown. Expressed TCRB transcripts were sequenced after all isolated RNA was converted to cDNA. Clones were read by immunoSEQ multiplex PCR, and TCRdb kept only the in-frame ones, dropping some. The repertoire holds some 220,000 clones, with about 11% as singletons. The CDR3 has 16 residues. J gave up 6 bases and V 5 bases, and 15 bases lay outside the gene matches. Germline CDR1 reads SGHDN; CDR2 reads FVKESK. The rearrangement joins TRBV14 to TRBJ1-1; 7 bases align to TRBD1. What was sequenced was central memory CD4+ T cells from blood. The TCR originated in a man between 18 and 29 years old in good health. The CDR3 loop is CASSARQGAMGSEAFF. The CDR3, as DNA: TGTGCCAGCAGCGCTCGACAGGGAGCGATGGGGTCTGAAGCTTTCTTT.